Many counts were recorded for the clone carrying this T cell receptor beta chain. As yet, its antigen is unknown. The CDR3 is 14 amino acids. The V segment lost 6 bases and the J segment 3 bases; nucleotides outside the gene matches: 4. This sample was included in a study of T cells in Graves' hyperthyroidism and ophthalmopathy. General study findings and limits: Blood samples included most of the expanded thyroid clonotypes exceeding 0.001.

Amplification of TCR beta CDR3 regions was performed using RNA transcripts as template. The primer set for the first-round RT-PCR of the TCR CDR3 was HTBI. Each CDR3 protein gets one entry after TCRdb re-called the multiplex PCR reads with MiXCR. The table lists a few hundred thousand distinct CDR3 sequences, 19% of them singletons. Patients aged 18 to 65 had newly diagnosed hyperthyroidism that had lasted under 2 months. The receptor was isolated from a young woman with Graves' hyperthyroidism. V and J are TRBV12-3 or TRBV12-4 and TRBJ1-3; the match to TRBD1 covers 8 bases. Sequenced sample: blood. CDR3 DNA sequence: TGTGCCAGCAGGAGGACAGGGTTTGGAAACACCATATATTTT. Translation gives CASRRTGFGNTIYF.